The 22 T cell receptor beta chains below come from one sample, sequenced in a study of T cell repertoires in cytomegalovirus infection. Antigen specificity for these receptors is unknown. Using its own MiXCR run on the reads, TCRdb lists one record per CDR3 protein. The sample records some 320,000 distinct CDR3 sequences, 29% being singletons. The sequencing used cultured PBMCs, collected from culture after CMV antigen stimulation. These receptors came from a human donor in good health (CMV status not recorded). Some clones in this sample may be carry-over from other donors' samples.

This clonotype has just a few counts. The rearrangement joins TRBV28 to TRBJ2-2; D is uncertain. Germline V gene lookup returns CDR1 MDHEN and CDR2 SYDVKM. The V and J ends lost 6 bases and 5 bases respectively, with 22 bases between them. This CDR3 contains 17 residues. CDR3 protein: CASRLSQVVVGTGELFF. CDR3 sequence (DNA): TGTGCCAGCAGGTTAAGCCAGGTGGTAGTTGGGACCGGGGAGCTGTTTTTT.

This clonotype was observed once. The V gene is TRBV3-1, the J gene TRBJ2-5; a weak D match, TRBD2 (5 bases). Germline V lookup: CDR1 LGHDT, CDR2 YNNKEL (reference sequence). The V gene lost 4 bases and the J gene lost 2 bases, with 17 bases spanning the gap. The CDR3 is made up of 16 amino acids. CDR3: CASSLSHPGLQETQYF. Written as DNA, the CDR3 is TGTGCCAGCAGCCTCTCACACCCCGGACTTCAAGAGACCCAGTACTTC.

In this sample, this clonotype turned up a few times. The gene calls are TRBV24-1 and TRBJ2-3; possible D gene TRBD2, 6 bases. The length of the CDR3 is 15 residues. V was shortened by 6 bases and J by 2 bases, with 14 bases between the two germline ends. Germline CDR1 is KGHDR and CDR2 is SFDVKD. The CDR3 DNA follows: TGTGCCACCAGTTCCGGGACTGAGCCCACAGATACGCAGTATTTT. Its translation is CATSSGTEPTDTQYF.

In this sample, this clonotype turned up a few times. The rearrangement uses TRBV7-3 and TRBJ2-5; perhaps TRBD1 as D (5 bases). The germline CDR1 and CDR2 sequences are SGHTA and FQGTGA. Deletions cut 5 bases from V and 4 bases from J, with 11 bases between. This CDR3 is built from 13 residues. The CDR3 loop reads CASSASGLETQYF. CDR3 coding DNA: TGTGCCAGCAGCGCATCAGGGTTAGAGACCCAGTACTTC.

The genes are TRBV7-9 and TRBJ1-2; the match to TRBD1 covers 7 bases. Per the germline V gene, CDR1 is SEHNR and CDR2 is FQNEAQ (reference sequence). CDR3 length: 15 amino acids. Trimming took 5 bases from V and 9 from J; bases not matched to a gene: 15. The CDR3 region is CASSPQTGTADRYTF. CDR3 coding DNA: TGTGCCAGCAGCCCTCAAACCGGGACAGCAGACCGCTACACCTTC.

The DNA for the CDR3 is TGTGCCAGCAGTTTATTAGCAGACTCGGGGATATACAATGAGCAGTTCTTC. This gives the protein CASSLLADSGIYNEQFF. The chain is built from TRBV28 and TRBJ2-1; D is perhaps TRBD2 (5 bases). The germline V and J ends were trimmed by 1 base and 4 bases, with 17 bases remaining between them. Germline values: CDR1 MDHEN, CDR2 SYDVKM. This CDR3 is built from 17 residues.

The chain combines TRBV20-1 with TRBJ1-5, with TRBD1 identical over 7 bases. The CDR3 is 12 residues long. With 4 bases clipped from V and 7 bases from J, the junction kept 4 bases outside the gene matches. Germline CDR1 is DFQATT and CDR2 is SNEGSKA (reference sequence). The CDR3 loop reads CSAIRGDQPQHF. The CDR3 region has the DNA TGCAGTGCTATCAGGGGGGACCAGCCCCAGCATTTT.

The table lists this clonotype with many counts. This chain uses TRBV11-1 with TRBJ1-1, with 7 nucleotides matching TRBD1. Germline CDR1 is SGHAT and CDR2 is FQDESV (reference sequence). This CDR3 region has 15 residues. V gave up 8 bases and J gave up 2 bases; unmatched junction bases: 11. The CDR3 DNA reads TGTGCCAGCTCCGCCTGGGGACAGAGTAACACTGAAGCTTTCTTT. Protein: CASSAWGQSNTEAFF. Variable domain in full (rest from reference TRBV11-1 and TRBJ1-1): EAEVAQSPRYKITEKSQAVAFWCDPISGHATLYWYRQILGQGPELLVQFQDESVVDDSQLPKDRFSAERLKGVDSTLKIQPAELGDSAMYLCASSAWGQSNTEAFFGQGTRLTVV.

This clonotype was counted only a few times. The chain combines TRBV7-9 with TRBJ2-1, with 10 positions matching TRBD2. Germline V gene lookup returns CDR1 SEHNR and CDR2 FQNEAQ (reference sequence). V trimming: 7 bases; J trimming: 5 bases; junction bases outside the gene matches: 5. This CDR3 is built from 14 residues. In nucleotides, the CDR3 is TGTGCCAGCACTTTAGCGGGAGGCGACAATGAGCAGTTCTTC. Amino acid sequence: CASTLAGGDNEQFF.

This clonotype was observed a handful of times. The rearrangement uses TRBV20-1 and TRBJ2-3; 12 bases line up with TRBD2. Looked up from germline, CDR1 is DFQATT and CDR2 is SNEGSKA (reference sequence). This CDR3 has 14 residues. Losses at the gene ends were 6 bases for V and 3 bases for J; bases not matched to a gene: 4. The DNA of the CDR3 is TGCAGTGCGAAAGGACTAGCGGGGACAGATACGCAGTATTTT. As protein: CSAKGLAGTDTQYF.

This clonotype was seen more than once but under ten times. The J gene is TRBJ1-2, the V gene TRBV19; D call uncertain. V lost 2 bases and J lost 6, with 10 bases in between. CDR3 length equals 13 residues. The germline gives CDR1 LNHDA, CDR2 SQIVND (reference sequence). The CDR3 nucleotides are TGTGCCAGTAGTATAAGAGGGCGTGATGGCTACACCTTC. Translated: CASSIRGRDGYTF.

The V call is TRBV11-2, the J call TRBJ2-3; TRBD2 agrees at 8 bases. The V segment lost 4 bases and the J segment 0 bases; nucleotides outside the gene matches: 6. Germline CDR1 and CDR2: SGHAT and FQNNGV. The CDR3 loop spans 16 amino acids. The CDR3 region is CASSSNAGGSTDTQYF. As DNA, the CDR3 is TGTGCCAGCAGCTCCAATGCGGGGGGAAGCACAGATACGCAGTATTTT. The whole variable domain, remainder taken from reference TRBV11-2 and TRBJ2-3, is EAGVAQSPRYKIIEKRQSVAFWCNPISGHATLYWYQQILGQGPKLLIQFQNNGVVDDSQLPKDRFSAERLKGVDSTLKIQPAKLEDSAVYLCASSSNAGGSTDTQYFGPGTRLTVL.

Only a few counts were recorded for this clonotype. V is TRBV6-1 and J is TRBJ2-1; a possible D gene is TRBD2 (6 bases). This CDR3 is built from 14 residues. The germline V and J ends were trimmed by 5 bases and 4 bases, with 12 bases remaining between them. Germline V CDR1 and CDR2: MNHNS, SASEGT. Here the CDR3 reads CASSYGGNYNEQFF. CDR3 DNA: TGTGCCAGCAGTTACGGGGGAAATTACAATGAGCAGTTCTTC.

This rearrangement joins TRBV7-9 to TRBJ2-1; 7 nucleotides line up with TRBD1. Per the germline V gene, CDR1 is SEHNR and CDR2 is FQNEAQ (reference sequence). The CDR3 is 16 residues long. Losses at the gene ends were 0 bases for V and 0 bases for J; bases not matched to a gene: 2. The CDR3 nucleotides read TGTGCCAGCAGCTTAGCTGCAGGGGGCTCCTACAATGAGCAGTTCTTC. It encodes CASSLAAGGSYNEQFF.

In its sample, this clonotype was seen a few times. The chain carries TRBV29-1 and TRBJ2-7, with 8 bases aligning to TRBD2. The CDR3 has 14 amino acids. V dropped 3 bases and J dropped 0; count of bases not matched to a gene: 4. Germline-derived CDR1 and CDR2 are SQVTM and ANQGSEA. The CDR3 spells CSVETSGSSYEQYF. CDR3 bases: TGCAGCGTTGAGACCAGCGGGAGCTCCTACGAGCAGTACTTC.

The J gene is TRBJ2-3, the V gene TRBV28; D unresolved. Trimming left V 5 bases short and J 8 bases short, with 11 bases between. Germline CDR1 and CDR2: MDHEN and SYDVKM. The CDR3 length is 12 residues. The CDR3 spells CASSPHSSTQYF. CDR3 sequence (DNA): TGTGCCAGCAGTCCTCACAGTAGTACGCAGTATTTT. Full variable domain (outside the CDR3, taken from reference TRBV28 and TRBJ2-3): DVKVTQSSRYLVKRTGEKVFLECVQDMDHENMFWYRQDPGLGLRLIYFSYDVKMKEKGDIPEGYSVSREKKERFSLILESASTNQTSMYLCASSPHSSTQYFGPGTRLTVL.

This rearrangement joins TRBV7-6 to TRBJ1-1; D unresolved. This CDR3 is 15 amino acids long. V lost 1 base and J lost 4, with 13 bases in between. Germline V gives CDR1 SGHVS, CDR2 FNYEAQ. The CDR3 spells CASSLEAEPSTEAFF. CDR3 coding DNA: TGTGCCAGCAGCTTAGAAGCAGAACCAAGCACTGAAGCTTTCTTT.

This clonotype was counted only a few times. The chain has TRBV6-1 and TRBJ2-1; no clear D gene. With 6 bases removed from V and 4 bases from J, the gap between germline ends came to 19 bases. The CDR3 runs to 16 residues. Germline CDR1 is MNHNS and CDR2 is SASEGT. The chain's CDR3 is CASSPEQTLGYNEQFF. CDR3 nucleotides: TGTGCCAGCAGCCCGGAACAGACCCTTGGGTACAATGAGCAGTTCTTC.

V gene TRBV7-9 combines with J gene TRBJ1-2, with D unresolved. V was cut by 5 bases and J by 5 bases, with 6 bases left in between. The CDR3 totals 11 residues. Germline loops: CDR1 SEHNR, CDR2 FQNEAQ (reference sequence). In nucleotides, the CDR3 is TGTGCCAGCAGCCCGGCGTATGGCTACACCTTC. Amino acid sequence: CASSPAYGYTF.

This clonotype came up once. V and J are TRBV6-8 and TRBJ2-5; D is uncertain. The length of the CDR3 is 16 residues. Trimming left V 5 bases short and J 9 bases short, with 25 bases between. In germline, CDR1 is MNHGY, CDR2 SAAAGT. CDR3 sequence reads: CASSGLGQTLSKSQYF. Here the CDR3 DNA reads TGTGCCAGCAGTGGCCTTGGGCAGACCCTATCAAAGTCCCAGTACTTC.

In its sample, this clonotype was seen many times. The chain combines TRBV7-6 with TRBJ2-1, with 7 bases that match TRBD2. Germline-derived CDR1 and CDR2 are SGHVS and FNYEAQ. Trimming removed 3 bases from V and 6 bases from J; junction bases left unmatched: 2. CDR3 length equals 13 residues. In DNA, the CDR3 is TGTGCCAGCAGCTTGGCTAGCGGCAATGAGCAGTTCTTC. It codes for CASSLASGNEQFF.

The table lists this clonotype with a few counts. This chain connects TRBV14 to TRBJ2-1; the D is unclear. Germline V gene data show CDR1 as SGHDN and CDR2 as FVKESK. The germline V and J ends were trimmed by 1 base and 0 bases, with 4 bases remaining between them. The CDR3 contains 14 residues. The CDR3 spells CASSQASSYNEQFF. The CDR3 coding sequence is TGTGCCAGCAGCCAAGCGAGCTCCTACAATGAGCAGTTCTTC.